These T cell receptor beta chains were read from a single sample in a study of CD8 T cells in ankylosing spondylitis. TCRdb analysed the 5' RACE reads with MiXCR anew, one entry per CDR3 protein. Among around 210,000 distinct CDR3 sequences listed, 7% to 10% were seen once. The source material was blood, either unsorted or a sorted T cell fraction (not recorded which). The receptors here all came from a female donor with ankylosing spondylitis or in good health (not recorded which). Both conserved end residues are part of each CDR3. D genes are given only for firm matches. Where a row states a size, it is once, few, many or the class of an expanded clone; other rows omit it.

length: 15; V: TRBV28; D: TRBD2; J: TRBJ2-1; size: many; DNA: TGTGCCAGCAGTCAGGAGACTAGCGGGAGCCATGAGCAGTTCTTC; CDR3: CASSQETSGSHEQFF
length: 13; V: TRBV27; D: NA; J: TRBJ2-7; size: many; DNA: TGTGCCAGCAGGAGTAACCTAGACTACGAGCAGTACTTC; CDR3: CASRSNLDYEQYF
length: 15; V: TRBV6-1; D: NA; J: TRBJ2-3; size: many; DNA: TGTGCCAGCAGTGTGCCGACAGGTGTCCCAGATACGCAGTATTTT; CDR3: CASSVPTGVPDTQYF
length: 13; V: TRBV7-3; D: TRBD1; J: TRBJ2-7; size: many; DNA: TGTGCCAGCAGCCCCGGACAGGGGGGCGAGCAGTACTTC; CDR3: CASSPGQGGEQYF
length: 16; V: TRBV11-2; D: TRBD2; J: TRBJ2-1; size: many; DNA: TGTGCCAGCAGCTTAGATATGGTAGCGGGACACAATGAGCAGTTCTTC; CDR3: CASSLDMVAGHNEQFF
length: 15; V: TRBV24-1; D: TRBD2; J: TRBJ2-1; size: many; DNA: TGTGCCACCAGTGATGGACTAGCGGGGGAGGGTGAGCAGTTCTTC; CDR3: CATSDGLAGEGEQFF
length: 16; V: TRBV4-1; D: NA; J: TRBJ2-4; size: many; DNA: TGCGCCAGCAGCCAAGAATACTCGGGAGCCAAAAACATTCAGTACTTC; CDR3: CASSQEYSGAKNIQYF
length: 14; V: TRBV29-1; D: TRBD2; J: TRBJ2-2; size: many; DNA: TGCAGCGTCAATTTACTAGCGGGATCCGGGGAGCTGTTTTTT; CDR3: CSVNLLAGSGELFF
length: 15; V: TRBV9; D: NA; J: TRBJ2-3; size: many; DNA: TGTGCCAGCAGCGTCCGGGAGATTAGCACAGATACGCAGTATTTT; CDR3: CASSVREISTDTQYF
length: 16; V: TRBV12-3/TRBV12-4; D: TRBD1; J: TRBJ2-1; size: many; DNA: TGTGCCAGCAGTTTAGGGACAGGGGGCGCCTACAATGAGCAGTTCTTC; CDR3: CASSLGTGGAYNEQFF
length: 13; V: TRBV12-3/TRBV12-4; D: NA; J: TRBJ2-2; size: many; DNA: TGTGCCAGCAGGGTTTTGGACACCGGGGAGCTGTTTTTT; CDR3: CASRVLDTGELFF
length: 18; V: TRBV5-1; D: TRBD2; J: TRBJ2-1; size: many; DNA: TGCGCCAGCAGCCGCCTGGCGGGGCTAGCGGGAGGGGGCAATGAGCAGTTCTTC; CDR3: CASSRLAGLAGGGNEQFF
length: 11; V: TRBV5-1; D: NA; J: TRBJ2-7; size: many; DNA: TGCGCCAGCAGCTTGGACGGAGGGGTGTACTTC; CDR3: CASSLDGGVYF
length: 15; V: TRBV7-2; D: TRBD2; J: TRBJ2-1; size: NA; DNA: TGTGCCAGCAGCCGGGGCGGCGGGAGTCTCAATGAGCAGTTCTTC; CDR3: CASSRGGGSLNEQFF
length: 14; V: TRBV12-3/TRBV12-4; D: NA; J: TRBJ1-1; size: many; DNA: TGTGCCAGCAGCACCCGGGCAGGGAACACTGAAGCTTTCTTT; CDR3: CASSTRAGNTEAFF
length: 13; V: TRBV20-1; D: NA; J: TRBJ2-7; size: many; DNA: TGCAGTGCACTTCGGACAGCGAACTACGAGCAGTACTTC; CDR3: CSALRTANYEQYF
length: 14; V: TRBV24-1; D: NA; J: TRBJ2-3; size: many; DNA: TGTGCCACCAGCCACCCTCTTGGGGCAGATACGCAGTATTTT; CDR3: CATSHPLGADTQYF
length: 15; V: TRBV20-1; D: TRBD1; J: TRBJ2-1; size: many; DNA: TGCAGTGCTAGAGATGGGGCTAGGGGGCACAATGAGCAGTTCTTC; CDR3: CSARDGARGHNEQFF
length: 13; V: TRBV20-1; D: NA; J: TRBJ1-2; size: many; DNA: TGCAGTGCTCGACGGACTGAGGGATTTGGCTACACCTTC; CDR3: CSARRTEGFGYTF